The 30 T cell receptor beta chains listed next were all sequenced from one sample in a study of T cells in Graves' hyperthyroidism and ophthalmopathy. From RNA transcripts, TCR beta CDR3 regions were amplified. HTBI primers were used for first-round RT-PCR of the TCR CDR3. In TCRdb, the multiplex PCR reads were re-called with MiXCR into one record per CDR3 protein. The table records a few hundred thousand distinct CDR3 sequences, approximately 14% of them present only once. The sequenced material came from blood. Receptors were obtained from a woman aged 55-69 years with Graves' ophthalmopathy.

Many counts were recorded for this clonotype. This chain links TRBV12-3 or TRBV12-4 with TRBJ2-7, with D maybe TRBD2 (6 bases). V lost 7 bases and J lost 3, with 16 bases in between. The CDR3 totals 14 residues. CDR3 sequence reads: CASTNRDSSYEQYF. In nucleotides, the CDR3 is TGTGCCAGCACCAACCGGGACTCTAGCTACGAGCAGTACTTC.

The rearrangement joins TRBV18 to TRBJ2-5; TRBD2 matches at 14 bases. The CDR3 contains 18 residues. Per germline, CDR1 KGHSH and CDR2 LQKENI. V gave up 3 bases and J gave up 2 bases; unmatched junction bases: 8. CDR3 DNA: TGTGCCAGCTCACCGCGGACTAGCGGGAGGATTGGGCAAGAGACCCAGTACTTC. Translation gives CASSPRTSGRIGQETQYF.

The chain carries TRBV30 and TRBJ2-7, with a possible D match to TRBD2 (7 bases). The CDR3 length is 14 residues. The germline CDR1 and CDR2 sequences are GTSNPN and SVGIG (reference sequence). V lost 5 bases and J lost 1, with 15 bases in between. This CDR3 reads CAWARGGVSYEQYF. CDR3 nucleotide sequence: TGTGCCTGGGCTAGGGGGGGAGTTTCCTACGAGCAGTACTTC.

This clonotype was counted a few times. This sequence joins TRBV9 and TRBJ2-5; D remains ambiguous. The V end lost 4 bases, the J end lost 7 bases, and 26 bases lay between the germline ends. The CDR3 contains 17 residues. Germline V lookup: CDR1 SGDLS, CDR2 YYNGEE. The CDR3 protein is CASSRAVAPGARGTQYF. The DNA of the CDR3 is TGTGCCAGCAGCCGGGCCGTGGCTCCAGGAGCTAGAGGGACCCAGTACTTC.

With respect to this clonotype: Given a much more abundant clone one base away, this may be a read error. The chain employs TRBV5-1 and TRBJ2-1; D remains unclear. From germline, CDR1 is SGHRS and CDR2 YFSETQ. The CDR3 runs 17 residues. CDR3 amino acids: CAGSLRGLAPAPNEQFF. In DNA form, the CDR3 reads TGCGCCGGCAGCCTCCGAGGTTTAGCCCCGGCCCCGAATGAGCAGTTCTTC. Looking up the rest from reference TRBV5-1 and TRBJ2-1 gives the full variable domain: KAGVTQTPRYLIKTRGQQVTLSCSPISGHRSVSWYQQTPGQGLQFLFEYFSETQRNKGNFPGRFSGRQFSNSRSEMNVSTLELGDSALYLCAGSLRGLAPAPNEQFFGPGTRLTVL.

This clonotype was counted ten times or more. The chain has TRBV6-6 and TRBJ2-1; D not certain. The CDR3 covers 15 residues. Deletions cut 2 bases from V and 3 bases from J, with 11 bases between. CDR1 MNHNY and CDR2 SVGAGI come from the germline V gene (reference sequence). CDR3 nucleotides: TGTGCCAGCAGTTACACGCACAGAATCTACAATGAGCAGTTCTTC. It encodes CASSYTHRIYNEQFF.

This sequence joins TRBV7-6 and TRBJ2-2, with a tentative D call TRBD2 (6 bases). The CDR3 has 16 residues. V was shortened by 5 bases and J by 2 bases, with 15 bases between the two germline ends. Germline assignment: CDR1 SGHVS and CDR2 FNYEAQ. The CDR3 here is CASSSSRGLNTGELFF. As DNA, the CDR3 is TGTGCCAGCAGCAGTAGTCGGGGACTCAACACCGGGGAGCTGTTTTTT.

This clonotype was recorded many times. The V and J genes are TRBV11-2 and TRBJ2-5; 7 nucleotides match TRBD1. CDR3 length: 14 residues. Per germline, CDR1 SGHAT and CDR2 FQNNGV. Trimming cost V 8 bases and J 1 base; bases outside gene matches: 7. In DNA, the CDR3 is TGTGCCAGCTCACCCGGACAGGCCCAAGAGACCCAGTACTTC. This codes for CASSPGQAQETQYF.

This clonotype was seen repeatedly, ten times or more. This chain connects TRBV3-1 to TRBJ2-1, with 9 positions matching TRBD2. Germline trimming cut 1 base from V and 15 bases from J; bases unmatched to any gene: 7. The CDR3 contains 13 residues. The germline V gene encodes CDR1 LGHDT and CDR2 YNNKEL (reference sequence). The CDR3 region has the DNA TGTGCCAGCAGCCAAGCGAACCTAGCGGGAATGTTCTTC. Its protein product is CASSQANLAGMFF.

This clonotype was observed a handful of times. CDR3 residues: CASSAGLAAIYEQYF. CDR3 bases: TGTGCCAGCAGCGCTGGACTAGCGGCGATCTACGAGCAGTACTTC. The rearrangement joins TRBV5-6 to TRBJ2-7; TRBD2 aligns across 10 bases. The germline V gene has CDR1 SGHDT and CDR2 YYEEEE. With 4 bases clipped from V and 3 bases from J, the junction kept 7 bases outside the gene matches. The CDR3 has 15 residues.

V is TRBV5-5 and J is TRBJ1-6, with D perhaps TRBD1 (5 bases). The CDR3 extends over 15 amino acids. Germline V CDR1 and CDR2: SGHKS, YYEKEE (reference sequence). Trimming took off 0 bases at V and 7 bases at J, with 11 bases between the two ends. The DNA of the CDR3 is TGTGCCAGCAGCTTGGTGGGGCTGGAGAATTCACCCCTCCACTTT. It codes for CASSLVGLENSPLHF.

As regards this clonotype: Possible read error: a much larger clone is one base away. This chain links TRBV5-1 with TRBJ2-6; 7 bases match TRBD2. CDR1 is SGHRS, CDR2 YFSETQ, per germline. This CDR3 is 17 amino acids long. The CDR3: CASSLVGTKAGANILTF. CDR3 nucleotide sequence: TGCGCCAGCAGCTTGGTAGGGACTAAAGCTGGGGCCAACATCCTGACTTTC.

This clonotype came up many times. The chain uses TRBV7-9 and TRBJ2-5, with TRBD2 matching 10 bases. This CDR3 has 14 residues. Losses at the gene ends were 5 bases for V and 2 bases for J; bases not matched to a gene: 2. The germline gives CDR1 SEHNR, CDR2 FQNEAQ (reference sequence). This CDR3 reads CASSTTSGQETQYF. In DNA, the CDR3 is TGTGCCAGCAGCACGACTAGCGGGCAAGAGACCCAGTACTTC.

This clonotype was recorded a few times. V gene TRBV20-1 combines with J gene TRBJ1-5; TRBD1 might be the D (6 bases). Trimming shortened V by 2 bases and J by 4 bases, and 9 bases separated the two germline ends. Germline CDR1 DFQATT, CDR2 SNEGSKA (reference sequence). The CDR3 sequence is 13 residues long. The CDR3 DNA reads as TGCAGTGCTAGATCGGGACAAAATCAGCCCCAGCATTTT. Translation: CSARSGQNQPQHF.

This clonotype was seen a few times. The genes are TRBV20-1 and TRBJ2-1, with TRBD2 identical over 10 bases. The germline V gene encodes CDR1 DFQATT and CDR2 SNEGSKA (reference sequence). After removal of 6 bases from V and 5 bases from J, the junction contained 19 bases not matched to a gene. The CDR3 contains 18 residues. The CDR3: CSAHSGGPSGRGHNEQFF. CDR3 DNA: TGCAGTGCCCACTCGGGGGGGCCTAGCGGGAGAGGACACAATGAGCAGTTCTTC.

A word on this clonotype: A much larger clone sits a single nucleotide away, making a read error possible. The chain uses TRBV6-1 and TRBJ2-3; 13 bases fit TRBD2. V shed 7 bases and J 7 bases; nucleotides not matched to a gene: 8. The CDR3 is 15 amino acids. Germline V CDR1 and CDR2: MNHNS, SASEGT. The CDR3 is CASTQLAGGPHTQYF. For the CDR3, the DNA is TGTGCCAGCACCCAACTAGCGGGAGGGCCACATACGCAGTATTTT.

The gene calls are TRBV12-3 or TRBV12-4 and TRBJ1-3, with D unclear. The CDR3 contains 14 residues. The V and J ends lost 5 bases and 0 bases respectively, with 8 bases between them. The DNA for the CDR3 is TGTGCCAGCAGTCGACTTTACTCTGGAAACACCATATATTTT. Its protein is CASSRLYSGNTIYF.

The V call is TRBV6-5, the J call TRBJ2-5, with 14 bases fitting TRBD2. CDR1 MNHEY and CDR2 SVGAGI come from the germline V gene. V shed 2 bases, J shed 5 bases, and the junction held 19 bases outside the gene matches. The CDR3 covers 21 residues. CDR3 in amino acids: CASSYIPGQPGLAGVGETQYF. DNA for the CDR3: TGTGCCAGCAGTTACATCCCGGGACAACCGGGACTAGCGGGAGTTGGGGAGACCCAGTACTTC.

The J gene is TRBJ2-1, the V gene TRBV20-1, with D possibly called TRBD1 or TRBD2 (5 bases each). Trimming pared 4 bases from V and 2 bases from J, leaving 12 bases between. CDR1 and CDR2 from the germline V gene are DFQATT and SNEGSKA (reference sequence). This CDR3 comprises 14 residues. The CDR3 DNA follows: TGCAGTGCTATCCGGGACCAAACCTACAATGAGCAGTTCTTC. Amino acid sequence: CSAIRDQTYNEQFF.

By frequency in the sample, this clonotype is large. The chain combines TRBV3-1 with TRBJ2-1; 15 bases are a match to TRBD2. Germline V gene data show CDR1 as LGHDT and CDR2 as YNNKEL (reference sequence). The CDR3 sequence is 15 residues long. Losses at the gene ends were 4 bases for V and 8 bases for J; bases not matched to a gene: 3. For the CDR3, the DNA is TGTGCCAGCAGCCTCGGACTAGCGGGAGGGCATGAGCAGTTCTTC. Translating it yields CASSLGLAGGHEQFF.

This clonotype was observed a few times. The V and J genes are TRBV4-1 and TRBJ2-5; D might be TRBD1 (6 bases). The CDR3 is 17 residues long. V shed 0 bases and J shed 0 bases, with 14 bases lying between them. The germline V gene encodes CDR1 MGHRA and CDR2 YSYEKL. In DNA, the CDR3 is TGCGCCAGCAGCCAAGAACTACAGGGTGGTTACCAAGAGACCCAGTACTTC. Translating it yields CASSQELQGGYQETQYF.

The rearrangement uses TRBV5-1 and TRBJ2-1; TRBD2 matches 10 bases. CDR3 length: 16 residues. Germline-derived CDR1 and CDR2 are SGHRS and YFSETQ. Germline trimming cut 4 bases from V and 3 bases from J; bases unmatched to any gene: 7. CDR3 protein: CASSNSLAGIYNEQFF. CDR3 bases: TGCGCCAGCAGCAACTCACTAGCGGGAATCTACAATGAGCAGTTCTTC.

This clonotype has more than one count but fewer than ten. CDR3 loop: CSARAHSGSYNEQFF. The CDR3 region has the DNA TGCAGTGCTAGAGCTCATAGCGGTTCCTACAATGAGCAGTTCTTC. This sequence joins TRBV20-1 and TRBJ2-1; D might be TRBD2 (6 bases). The CDR3 runs to 15 residues. CDR1 and CDR2 from the germline V gene are DFQATT and SNEGSKA (reference sequence). V dropped 1 base and J dropped 1 base, with 11 bases sitting between them.

This clonotype was seen at least ten times. V gene TRBV30 combines with J gene TRBJ1-1; no definite D call. V lost 3 bases, J lost 6 bases, and 8 bases lay in between. Germline CDR1 reads GTSNPN; CDR2 reads SVGIG (reference sequence). The CDR3 totals 11 residues. CDR3 bases: TGTGCCTGGAGGCAAAGGGCTGAAGCTTTCTTT. This encodes CAWRQRAEAFF.

This clonotype was counted a few times. The chain employs TRBV28 and TRBJ2-1; TRBD2 matches at 8 bases. Trimming took 5 bases from V and 8 from J; bases not matched to a gene: 14. This CDR3 is built from 16 residues. In germline, CDR1 is MDHEN, CDR2 SYDVKM. CDR3 in amino acids: CASSAPRSGREDEQFF. The CDR3 nucleotides are TGTGCCAGCAGTGCTCCCCGCAGCGGGAGAGAGGATGAGCAGTTCTTC. Filled out from reference TRBV28 and TRBJ2-1, the complete variable domain reads DVKVTQSSRYLVKRTGEKVFLECVQDMDHENMFWYRQDPGLGLRLIYFSYDVKMKEKGDIPEGYSVSREKKERFSLILESASTNQTSMYLCASSAPRSGREDEQFFGPGTRLTVL.

This clonotype was recorded many times. An end of the junction differs from the germline gene, which may be a read error. This sequence joins TRBV30 and TRBJ2-7, with D uncertain. This CDR3 contains 11 residues. The germline CDR1 and CDR2 sequences are GTSNPN and SVGIG (reference sequence). CDR3 residues: CAWSMTYGQYF. As DNA, the CDR3 is TGTGCCTGGAGTATGACATACGGGCAGTACTTC.

This clonotype was seen at least ten times. V gene TRBV11-2 combines with J gene TRBJ2-2; D is undetermined. The germline V gene encodes CDR1 SGHAT and CDR2 FQNNGV. The CDR3 runs 14 residues. With 0 bases removed from V and 5 bases from J, the gap between germline ends came to 7 bases. The CDR3 DNA reads as TGTGCCAGCAGCTTAGATCACGTAACCGGGGAGCTGTTTTTT. This translates into CASSLDHVTGELFF.

The V call is TRBV3-1, the J call TRBJ1-2; D possibly corresponds to TRBD1 (6 bases). With 0 bases removed from V and 8 bases from J, the gap between germline ends came to 19 bases. This CDR3 has 16 amino acids. Germline V gene sequence: CDR1 LGHDT, CDR2 YNNKEL (reference sequence). For the CDR3, the DNA is TGTGCCAGCAGCCAAGACCTCTCCAGGGGCGTAGACGGCTACACCTTC. This codes for CASSQDLSRGVDGYTF.

The table lists this clonotype with many counts. The J gene is TRBJ2-3, the V gene TRBV10-2, with a possible D match to TRBD1 (6 bases). This CDR3 comprises 15 residues. V lost 5 bases to trimming and J lost 1 base, with 13 bases between them. CDR1 and CDR2 from the germline V gene are WSHSY and SAAADI. As DNA, the CDR3 is TGCGCCAGCAGTCAACAGGGCTCCCGCACAGATACGCAGTATTTT. Translated, it gives CASSQQGSRTDTQYF.

The chain uses TRBV3-1 and TRBJ2-3; 10 bases align to TRBD2. Germline CDR1 reads LGHDT; CDR2 reads YNNKEL (reference sequence). This CDR3 spans 17 amino acids. The V and J ends lost 1 base and 2 bases, in that order; junction bases with no gene match: 6. CDR3 region: CASSQVQLAGYTDTQYF. CDR3 DNA sequence: TGTGCCAGCAGCCAAGTCCAACTAGCGGGGTACACAGATACGCAGTATTTT.